Each of the 20 T cell receptor beta chains below was sequenced from the same sample in a study of CD8+CD57+ T cells in acquired aplastic anemia. The study profiled TCR beta VDJ and CDR3 using genomic DNA as template. TCRdb reanalysed the reads using MiXCR and keeps one entry per CDR3 protein. The profile shows approximately 380,000 distinct CDR3 sequences, roughly 68% of them singletons. Sequenced sample: sorted CD4+, CD8+, or CD8+CD57+ T cells (not recorded which) from PBMCs. Receptor source: a human donor in good health, serving as a control.

The chain links TRBV9 to TRBJ2-7; 10 bases match TRBD1. This CDR3 is built from 15 residues. Trimming removed 2 bases from V and 10 bases from J; junction bases left unmatched: 12. Germline V gene lookup returns CDR1 SGDLS and CDR2 YYNGEE. Here the CDR3 DNA reads TGTGCCAGCAGCGTCGGGACAGGGGCTAACTATGACCAGTACTTC. As protein: CASSVGTGANYDQYF.

This clonotype was picked up many times. The V call is TRBV10-3, the J call TRBJ2-2, with TRBD1 matching 8 bases. This CDR3 is built from 13 residues. CDR1 ENHRY and CDR2 SYGVKD come from the germline V gene. V gave up 3 bases and J gave up 7 bases; unmatched junction bases: 1. The CDR3 spells CAISDDRGGELFF. The CDR3 DNA follows: TGTGCCATCAGTGATGACAGGGGCGGGGAGCTGTTTTTT.

V is TRBV7-9 and J is TRBJ1-2; no firm D call. Germline values: CDR1 SEHNR, CDR2 FQNEAQ (reference sequence). This CDR3 comprises 15 residues. V lost 6 bases to trimming and J lost 14 bases, with 28 bases between them. CDR3 loop: CASSIGRWNTGELTF. In DNA, the CDR3 is TGTGCCAGCAGTATAGGCCGCTGGAACACCGGGGAGCTGACCTTC.

A few counts support this clonotype. The genes are TRBV2 and TRBJ2-3; 7 positions agree with TRBD1. CDR1 is SNHLY, CDR2 FYNNEI, per germline. This CDR3 spans 13 amino acids. Trimming at V came to 6 bases and at J to 4 bases, leaving 4 bases not matched to a gene. CDR3 in amino acids: CASSATGSDTQYF. CDR3 coding DNA: TGTGCCAGCAGCGCGACAGGGTCAGATACGCAGTATTTT.

The chain links TRBV5-1 to TRBJ2-2; D uncertain. Germline CDR1 reads SGHRS; CDR2 reads YFSETQ. This CDR3 contains 15 residues. Trimming took 0 bases from V and 7 from J, leaving 13 bases between them. Here the CDR3 reads CASSLAAWLNGELFF. The CDR3 DNA is TGCGCCAGCAGCTTGGCCGCTTGGCTTAACGGGGAGCTGTTTTTT.

This sequence joins TRBV20-1 and TRBJ2-7; D is tentatively TRBD1 or TRBD2 (5 bases each). The V end lost 6 bases, the J end lost 8 bases, and 20 bases lay between the germline ends. The germline V gene encodes CDR1 DFQATT and CDR2 SNEGSKA (reference sequence). The CDR3 has 13 residues. CDR3: CSADRDGWEQQYF. The CDR3 nucleotides read TGCAGTGCAGACCGGGACGGTTGGGAGCAGCAGTACTTC.

The rearrangement uses TRBV25-1 and TRBJ2-7; D may be TRBD1 (6 bases). Looked up from germline, CDR1 is MGHDK and CDR2 is SYGVNS. CDR3 length: 16 residues. V lost 0 bases and J lost 7, with 19 bases in between. The CDR3 spells CASSEYVGPGAWEQYF. The CDR3, as DNA: TGTGCCAGCAGTGAATACGTGGGACCAGGGGCTTGGGAGCAGTACTTC.

This chain links TRBV20-1 with TRBJ1-5; 8 bases map to TRBD1. CDR1 and CDR2 from the germline V gene are DFQATT and SNEGSKA (reference sequence). This CDR3 region has 13 residues. The trim removed 6 bases at V and 9 bases at J, leaving 10 bases unmatched. The CDR3 protein is CSAGTGGRRPQHF. The CDR3 DNA reads as TGCAGTGCAGGGACAGGCGGTCGGAGGCCCCAGCATTTT.

The CDR3 here is CASSTGQGSYGYTF. The CDR3 coding sequence is TGTGCCAGCAGCACCGGACAGGGTTCCTATGGCTACACCTTC. The rearrangement links TRBV19 to TRBJ1-2; 8 bases are a match to TRBD1. This CDR3 is built from 14 residues. After removal of 9 bases from V and 4 bases from J, the junction contained 10 bases not matched to a gene. Germline V gene sequence: CDR1 LNHDA, CDR2 SQIVND (reference sequence).

This chain connects TRBV20-1 to TRBJ2-3; D is tentatively TRBD1 or TRBD2 (6 bases each). The germline V gene has CDR1 DFQATT and CDR2 SNEGSKA (reference sequence). V was pared by 3 bases and J by 4 bases, with 14 bases between. This CDR3 has 14 residues. The CDR3 nucleotides are TGCAGTGCTAGGAGGGGGGCTCTATCAGATACGCAGTATTTT. Its translation: CSARRGALSDTQYF.

V is TRBV5-8 and J is TRBJ1-2; 11 bases align to TRBD1. This CDR3 contains 15 residues. V lost 3 bases to trimming and J lost 2 bases; unmatched junction nucleotides: 3. CDR1 and CDR2 from the germline V gene are SGHTS and YDEGEE. The chain's CDR3 is CASSSGQGANYGYTF. The CDR3 coding sequence is TGTGCCAGCAGCTCCGGACAGGGGGCGAACTATGGCTACACCTTC.

The chain has TRBV7-3 and TRBJ2-3; 8 bases fit TRBD2. The germline CDR1 and CDR2 sequences are SGHTA and FQGTGA. Unmatched junction bases numbered 12, after V lost 6 bases and J lost 10 bases. This CDR3 region has 14 residues. The CDR3 region is CASRPGVAGSAQYF. CDR3 nucleotides: TGTGCCAGCAGGCCGGGAGTAGCGGGGTCCGCGCAGTATTTT.

As regards this clonotype: A much larger clone is a single base away; this may be a read error. The V gene is TRBV30, the J gene TRBJ2-7; D unclear. In germline, CDR1 is GTSNPN, CDR2 SVGIG (reference sequence). The CDR3 sequence is 11 residues long. V was pared by 4 bases and J by 1 base, with 5 bases between. CDR3 loop: CAWKESYEQYF. The CDR3 nucleotides are TGTGCCTGGAAAGAATCCTACGAGCAGTACTTC.

This chain links TRBV7-8 with TRBJ1-2; D might be TRBD1 (5 bases). CDR3 length equals 15 residues. CDR1 SGHVS and CDR2 FQNEAQ come from the germline V gene. Between the trimmed V and J ends, which lost 10 bases and 4 bases, there was a span of 22 bases. The CDR3 region has the DNA TGTGCCATCTCTCCCAGGGAGACAACTACCTATGGCTACACCTTC. Residues: CAISPRETTTYGYTF.

This chain connects TRBV7-8 to TRBJ2-5; D unclear. The CDR3 covers 14 residues. Trimming cost V 5 bases and J 14 bases, with 24 bases left between them. From germline, CDR1 is SGHVS and CDR2 FQNEAQ. CDR3 nucleotide sequence: TGTGCCAGCAGCCGTCTTCCCGACGTGGAGTACTTCTACTTC. The encoded protein is CASSRLPDVEYFYF.

The chain links TRBV7-2 to TRBJ2-1; D is ambiguous. V lost 5 bases, J lost 11 bases, and 19 bases lay in between. CDR3 length: 14 amino acids. Germline V gene data show CDR1 as SGHTA and CDR2 as FQGNSA. As DNA, the CDR3 is TGTGCCAGCAGCCAATGCTACAGACAAACGAAGCAGTTCTTC. Its translation: CASSQCYRQTKQFF.

As for this clonotype: Here the CDR3 omits its conserved ending phenylalanine or tryptophan, so a read error is the likely source. The DNA is left out, because the CDR3 cannot be placed on it with certainty; the CDR3 is given as TCRdb lists it. This chain connects TRBV7-8 to TRBJ1-2. CDR1 and CDR2 from the germline V gene are SGHVS and FQNEAQ. Termini included, the CDR3 measures 12 amino acids. The CDR3 reads CASNLVGDGPHY.

To note about this clonotype: One end of the junction is discordant with germline, which a read error may explain. V usage is TRBV7-3 and J usage is TRBJ2-6; the D gene is possibly TRBD2 (5 bases). Germline CDR1 is SGHTA and CDR2 is FQGTGA. CDR3 length: 13 residues. The CDR3: CASSLGSHGVLTF. For the CDR3, the DNA is TGTGCCAGCAGCCTAGGATCCCACGGGGTGCTGACTTTT.

This sequence joins TRBV7-3 and TRBJ2-3; D may be TRBD1 or TRBD2 (5 bases each). In germline, CDR1 is SGHTA, CDR2 FQGTGA. The CDR3 covers 15 residues. Deletions cut 2 bases from V and 6 bases from J, with 15 bases between. The CDR3 nucleotides read TGTGCCAGCAGCTTAGCGGATTCCGGGGCGGATACGCAGTATTTT. It yields the protein CASSLADSGADTQYF.

V is TRBV15 and J is TRBJ2-2; maybe TRBD2 (5 bases). Trimming shortened V by 1 base and J by 6 bases, and 12 bases separated the two germline ends. This CDR3 is built from 15 residues. Germline V gives CDR1 LNHNV, CDR2 YYDKDF (reference sequence). The DNA of the CDR3 is TGTGCCACCAGCAGAGCGAGGGTGTACGCCGGGGAGCTGTTTTTT. Translated, it gives CATSRARVYAGELFF.